The 26 T cell receptor beta chains below all came from one sample that was sequenced in a study of molecular identifiers for immune sequencing clone quantification. TCRdb redid the calling of the PCR reads with MiXCR, one entry per CDR3 protein. This table has about 40,000 distinct CDR3 sequences, approximately 17% appearing once. What was sequenced was naive CD8+ T cells from blood, with Jurkat cell RNA spiked in. Regarding subset: FACS-sorted CD8+CD4-CCR7+CD45RA+ naive T cells. These receptors came from a human donor in good health. Some libraries in this study had Jurkat cell RNA spiked in.

This clonotype occurred many times. This chain joins TRBV20-1 and TRBJ2-1, with D hard to call. CDR3 length equals 14 residues. The germline gives CDR1 DFQATT, CDR2 SNEGSKA (reference sequence). V was shortened by 5 bases and J by 3 bases, with 14 bases between the two germline ends. CDR3 coding DNA: TGCAGTGCTCAAGAGCTTGTGTTCTACAATGAGCAGTTCTTC. The encoded protein is CSAQELVFYNEQFF.

Many counts were recorded for this clonotype. The chain joins TRBV4-1 to TRBJ1-2; TRBD1 agrees at 9 bases. Trimming removed 5 bases from V and 4 bases from J; junction bases left unmatched: 14. This CDR3 comprises 17 residues. Germline CDR1 is MGHRA and CDR2 is YSYEKL. For the CDR3, the DNA is TGCGCCAGCAGCTCCCTACCCGGACAGGGGAGTACCTATGGCTACACCTTC. This gives the protein CASSSLPGQGSTYGYTF.

About this clonotype: A much larger clone lies one base from this, so it may be a read error. The V gene is TRBV9, the J gene TRBJ2-1, with 11 bases aligning to TRBD2. V was pared by 2 bases and J by 8 bases, with 12 bases of the junction left unmatched. Per the germline V gene, CDR1 is SGDLS and CDR2 is YYNGEE. The CDR3 runs 17 residues. The DNA for the CDR3 is TGTGCCAGCAGCGTCACGTCTAGCGGGAGGTGGTACGATGAGCAGTTCTTC. Its protein product is CASSVTSSGRWYDEQFF.

This clonotype was recorded at least ten times. The genes are TRBV4-2 and TRBJ2-1; unclear D gene. This CDR3 region has 15 residues. The V end was cut by 0 bases, the J end by 3 bases, with 9 bases between. CDR1 is LGHNA and CDR2 is YNFKEQ in the germline V gene. The CDR3 spells CASSQDDRGYNEQFF. The CDR3 region has the DNA TGTGCCAGCAGCCAAGATGACCGTGGCTACAATGAGCAGTTCTTC.

V is TRBV2 and J is TRBJ2-1, with D possibly matching TRBD2 (6 bases). CDR3 length: 12 residues. The ends were cut back, 6 bases at V and 9 bases at J, with 12 bases in the middle. Germline lookup yields CDR1 SNHLY and CDR2 FYNNEI. CDR3 DNA: TGTGCCAGCAGCCAGGACGGGGGTGAGCAGTTCTTC. Translation: CASSQDGGEQFF.

This clonotype showed up many times. The chain recombines TRBV3-1 with TRBJ2-1; D possibly corresponds to TRBD2 (6 bases). Germline CDR1 reads LGHDT; CDR2 reads YNNKEL (reference sequence). The CDR3 is 16 residues long. V gave up 1 base and J gave up 0 bases, with 10 bases separating them. The CDR3 reads CASSQGRGSSYNEQFF. The CDR3, as DNA: TGTGCCAGCAGCCAAGGGCGGGGCAGCTCCTACAATGAGCAGTTCTTC.

This clonotype was counted many times. The chain carries TRBV7-3 and TRBJ2-1, with D unclear. Trimming shortened V by 5 bases and J by 7 bases, and 9 bases separated the two germline ends. The CDR3 runs 12 residues. The germline gives CDR1 SGHTA, CDR2 FQGTGA. DNA for the CDR3: TGTGCCAGCAGCACGCAAGGGAATGAGCAGTTCTTC. It translates to CASSTQGNEQFF.

This clonotype was seen many times. The chain uses TRBV5-8 and TRBJ2-1; 10 nucleotides align to TRBD2. With V trimmed by 4 bases and J by 8 bases, 12 bases remained unmatched. The CDR3 consists of 16 residues. The germline CDR1 and CDR2 sequences are SGHTS and YDEGEE. The chain's CDR3 is CASSAPSGSPNDEQFF. The CDR3 DNA reads as TGTGCCAGCAGCGCGCCTAGCGGGAGTCCGAACGATGAGCAGTTCTTC.

The genes are TRBV28 and TRBJ2-1; 10 positions match TRBD1. The CDR3 totals 15 residues. CDR1 and CDR2 from the germline V gene are MDHEN and SYDVKM. The ends lost 6 bases at V and 7 bases at J; junction bases unmatched: 9. CDR3 sequence (DNA): TGTGCCAGCAGCTTGGGACAGGGGACAACAAATGAGCAGTTCTTC. Translated, it gives CASSLGQGTTNEQFF.

This chain uses TRBV13 with TRBJ2-1; TRBD1 is a possible D gene (6 bases). V was shortened by 5 bases and J by 0 bases, with 11 bases between the two germline ends. Germline lookup yields CDR1 PRHDT and CDR2 FYEKMQ (reference sequence). The CDR3 runs 15 residues. The CDR3 reads CASSLGQISYNEQFF. The CDR3 nucleotides are TGTGCCAGCAGCCTCGGACAGATCTCCTACAATGAGCAGTTCTTC.

In this sample, this clonotype turned up a few times. This chain links TRBV12-5 with TRBJ1-1; TRBD1 agrees at 11 bases. Germline CDR1 reads LGHNT; CDR2 reads FRNRAP. The CDR3 contains 14 residues. V gave up 4 bases and J gave up 5 bases; unmatched junction bases: 3. The CDR3 protein is CASGSGQGATEAFF. DNA for the CDR3: TGTGCTAGTGGTTCCGGACAGGGGGCAACTGAAGCTTTCTTT.

Ten or more counts support this clonotype. J is TRBJ1-5 and V is TRBV4-3; unclear D gene. The CDR3 has 16 amino acids. The V and J ends lost 0 bases and 0 bases respectively, with 9 bases between them. CDR1 and CDR2 (germline): LGHNA, YSLEER. DNA for the CDR3: TGCGCCAGCAGCCAAGACTGGGCCGATAGCAATCAGCCCCAGCATTTT. It is translated as CASSQDWADSNQPQHF.

CDR3 coding DNA: TGTGCCAGCAGCTTAGGTCACACCGGGGAGCTGTTTTTT. This encodes CASSLGHTGELFF. The V and J genes are TRBV7-8 and TRBJ2-2; unclear D gene. The CDR3 is 13 amino acids. V gave up 1 base and J gave up 3 bases, with 3 bases separating them. Germline values: CDR1 SGHVS, CDR2 FQNEAQ.

V usage is TRBV19 and J usage is TRBJ2-2, with D perhaps TRBD1 or TRBD2 (5 bases each). Looked up from germline, CDR1 is LNHDA and CDR2 is SQIVND (reference sequence). This CDR3 spans 15 amino acids. Trimming removed 10 bases at V and 6 bases at J, with 21 bases between. CDR3 residues: CATHWGRRGSGELFF. The CDR3 DNA is TGTGCCACACATTGGGGACGACGGGGTTCCGGGGAGCTGTTTTTT.

This chain joins TRBV5-4 and TRBJ2-3; D is uncertain. The V gene's germline CDR1 is SGHNT and CDR2 YYREEE (reference sequence). This CDR3 comprises 12 residues. V shed 2 bases and J shed 10 bases, with 11 bases lying between them. CDR3 sequence reads: CASSFPSTPQYF. The DNA of the CDR3 is TGTGCCAGCAGCTTTCCGTCCACACCGCAGTATTTT.

In the case of this clonotype: It may be a read error: a sequence one base away is much more abundant. The rearrangement joins TRBV20-1 to TRBJ2-7; D possibly matches TRBD1 or TRBD2 (5 bases each). From germline, CDR1 is DFQATT and CDR2 SNEGSKA (reference sequence). Trimming removed 6 bases at V and 4 bases at J, with 16 bases between. The CDR3 totals 13 residues. CDR3 nucleotides: TGCAGTGCAGATCGGGGCTCTGTGTACGAGCAGTACTTC. Amino acid sequence: CSADRGSVYEQYF.

The V and J genes are TRBV6-2 or TRBV6-3 and TRBJ1-5, with D unresolved. CDR1 and CDR2 (germline): MNHEY, SVGEGT. V dropped 5 bases and J dropped 3 bases, with 11 bases sitting between them. CDR3 length: 14 residues. CDR3 loop: CASSPTGYNQPQHF. In DNA, the CDR3 is TGTGCCAGCAGTCCAACGGGGTACAATCAGCCCCAGCATTTT.

This clonotype was counted only a few times. V gene TRBV4-3 combines with J gene TRBJ2-1, with 9 bases fitting TRBD2. This CDR3 has 15 residues. CDR1 is LGHNA, CDR2 YSLEER, per germline. V was pared by 4 bases and J by 5 bases, with 6 bases of the junction left unmatched. CDR3 loop: CASSLGLALDNEQFF. The CDR3 DNA reads TGCGCCAGCAGCCTCGGACTAGCGTTAGACAATGAGCAGTTCTTC.

V and J are TRBV29-1 and TRBJ2-2; 10 bases align to TRBD1. CDR1 and CDR2 (germline): SQVTM, ANQGSEA. Trimming took 2 bases from V and 6 from J; bases not matched to a gene: 6. CDR3 length: 15 amino acids. Here the CDR3 DNA reads TGCAGCGTTGAAATGACCGGGACAGGGGCCGGGGAGCTGTTTTTT. Its translation is CSVEMTGTGAGELFF.

V is TRBV11-2 and J is TRBJ2-3; D remains unclear. The germline CDR1 and CDR2 sequences are SGHAT and FQNNGV. The CDR3 extends over 14 amino acids. With 2 bases removed from V and 5 bases from J, the gap between germline ends came to 11 bases. Written as DNA, the CDR3 is TGTGCCAGCAGCTTATTCGGGCCGCTAGATACGCAGTATTTT. Its translation is CASSLFGPLDTQYF.

The genes are TRBV6-2 or TRBV6-3 and TRBJ1-1; possibly TRBD1 for D (5 bases). Germline CDR1 and CDR2: MNHEY and SVGEGT. V lost 6 bases, J lost 1 base, and 9 bases lay in between. CDR3 length: 13 amino acids. CDR3: CASRDIQNTEAFF. The CDR3 nucleotides are TGTGCCAGCAGGGACATACAGAACACTGAAGCTTTCTTT.

The table lists this clonotype with many counts. The chain carries TRBV20-1 and TRBJ2-7; the D is unclear. Germline values: CDR1 DFQATT, CDR2 SNEGSKA (reference sequence). The CDR3 length is 12 residues. Trimming took off 0 bases at V and 3 bases at J, with 6 bases between the two ends. The CDR3 region has the DNA TGCAGTGCTAGAGACCGTAGCTACGAGCAGTACTTC. Amino acids: CSARDRSYEQYF.

This clonotype was observed many times. This rearrangement joins TRBV7-9 to TRBJ2-1, with D perhaps TRBD1 (6 bases). Germline V gene lookup returns CDR1 SEHNR and CDR2 FQNEAQ (reference sequence). The CDR3 covers 14 residues. V was pared by 4 bases and J by 11 bases, with 18 bases between. The CDR3 sequence: CASSSLTGTLKQFF. CDR3 bases: TGTGCCAGCAGCTCCCTGACAGGAACGCTTAAGCAGTTCTTC.

This clonotype was detected only a few times. A much bigger clone sits one base away, suggesting this may be a read error. The gene calls are TRBV9 and TRBJ2-3, with TRBD2 matching over 7 bases. V shed 2 bases, J shed 3 bases, and the junction held 6 bases outside the gene matches. The CDR3 length is 15 residues. CDR1 and CDR2 from the germline V gene are SGDLS and YYNGEE. This CDR3 reads CASSVGISGTDTQYF. CDR3 in DNA: TGTGCCAGCAGCGTGGGGATTAGCGGGACAGATACGCAGTATTTT.

This clonotype was seen ten or more times. V gene TRBV28 combines with J gene TRBJ2-7, with a weak D call TRBD1 (5 bases). Germline CDR1 MDHEN, CDR2 SYDVKM. The ends were cut back, 5 bases at V and 2 bases at J, with 16 bases in the middle. The CDR3 sequence is 15 residues long. CDR3 residues: CASSPLGVTTYEQYF. CDR3 DNA sequence: TGTGCCAGCAGTCCCCTAGGGGTTACTACCTACGAGCAGTACTTC.

This clonotype was counted ten times or more. The gene calls are TRBV9 and TRBJ1-1; the D gene is possibly TRBD1 (5 bases). Per germline, CDR1 SGDLS and CDR2 YYNGEE. Trimming took off 0 bases at V and 0 bases at J, with 6 bases between the two ends. This CDR3 spans 14 amino acids. The CDR3 region is CASSVEGMNTEAFF. The CDR3 coding sequence is TGTGCCAGCAGCGTAGAGGGGATGAACACTGAAGCTTTCTTT.